The 12 T cell receptor beta chains presented below share a single source sample, sequenced in a study of T cell responses to AZD1222 COVID-19 vaccine. TCRdb keeps only in-frame clones here, not all; method: immunoSEQ multiplex PCR. Counted here are roughly 170,000 clones, around nine tenths occurring once; the ten biggest clones make up around 2.9%. The sample was peripheral blood, taken on day 0 of AZD1222 vaccination. These receptors were collected from an adult in good health.

This sequence joins TRBV7-6 and TRBJ2-2, with 7 bases aligning to TRBD1. V lost 3 bases and J lost 0; bases outside the gene matches: 4. CDR3 length equals 16 residues. Germline assignment: CDR1 SGHVS and CDR2 FNYEAQ. The CDR3: CASSFGDRANTGELFF. The CDR3, as DNA: TGTGCCAGCAGCTTCGGAGACAGGGCGAACACCGGGGAGCTGTTTTTT.

The chain carries TRBV9 and TRBJ1-2; TRBD1 agrees at 8 bases. The length of the CDR3 is 16 residues. Germline CDR1 is SGDLS and CDR2 is YYNGEE. The junction had 10 bases not matched to a gene; V was cut back by 2 bases and J by 4 bases. For the CDR3, the DNA is TGTGCCAGCAGCGTTGACCCACGACAGGGGCGCTATGGCTACACCTTC. Protein sequence: CASSVDPRQGRYGYTF.

A single count supports this clone. This chain connects TRBV7-9 to TRBJ2-3, with D perhaps TRBD1 or TRBD2 (5 bases each). Per the germline V gene, CDR1 is SEHNR and CDR2 is FQNEAQ (reference sequence). The ends were cut back, 4 bases at V and 2 bases at J, with 10 bases in the middle. This CDR3 has 14 amino acids. The CDR3, as DNA: TGTGCCAGCAGCTCCCCGGGACCCACAGATACGCAGTATTTT. Encoded protein: CASSSPGPTDTQYF.

The chain uses TRBV11-2 and TRBJ1-2; 10 positions agree with TRBD1. Germline V gene data show CDR1 as SGHAT and CDR2 as FQNNGV. This CDR3 region has 16 residues. V trimming: 6 bases; J trimming: 4 bases; junction bases outside the gene matches: 11. CDR3: CASRHGTGARLYGYTF. CDR3 nucleotides: TGTGCCAGCAGACACGGGACAGGGGCACGCCTCTATGGCTACACCTTC.

The rearrangement uses TRBV4-2 and TRBJ1-1; TRBD1 matches 10 bases. V gave up 4 bases and J gave up 6 bases; unmatched junction bases: 8. The CDR3 is 15 residues long. Germline CDR1 is LGHNA and CDR2 is YNFKEQ. The CDR3 DNA reads as TGTGCCAGCAGCCGGGGAGGACAGGGGGGCGCTGAAGCTTTCTTT. Translation gives CASSRGGQGGAEAFF.

In DNA form, the CDR3 reads TGTGCCAGCTCGTCCAGGGGGGGCAATCAGCCCCAGCATTTT. Translation: CASSSRGGNQPQHF. This chain uses TRBV18 with TRBJ1-5; 7 nucleotides align to TRBD1. Germline lookup yields CDR1 KGHSH and CDR2 LQKENI. The trim removed 6 bases at V and 2 bases at J, leaving 4 bases unmatched. The CDR3 runs to 14 residues.

The CDR3 region is CASSENMAHYGYTF. CDR3 nucleotide sequence: TGTGCCAGCAGTGAAAATATGGCACACTATGGCTACACCTTC. The V call is TRBV6-1, the J call TRBJ1-2; no clear D gene. Trimming removed 2 bases from V and 3 bases from J, with 10 bases in between. Germline V gene sequence: CDR1 MNHNS, CDR2 SASEGT. The length of the CDR3 is 14 residues.

The V call is TRBV19, the J call TRBJ2-3; possibly TRBD1 for D (6 bases). The germline V gene encodes CDR1 LNHDA and CDR2 SQIVND (reference sequence). This CDR3 comprises 14 residues. V shed 7 bases and J shed 6 bases, with 17 bases lying between them. CDR3 DNA: TGTGCCAGTATCCCAGGGGTGGGGGTCGATACGCAGTATTTT. Translation gives CASIPGVGVDTQYF.

The chain couples TRBV21-1 to TRBJ2-1. TRBV21-1 is assigned pseudogene status. The CDR3 consists of 11 residues. CDR3 amino acids: CASSLPGEQFF. CDR3 nucleotides: TGTGCCAGCAGCCTTCCTGGTGAGCAGTTCTTC.

The count of this clone is one. V and J are TRBV4-2 and TRBJ2-7; D gene ambiguous. CDR3 length: 14 residues. Trimming shortened V by 1 base and J by 7 bases, and 14 bases separated the two germline ends. Germline loops: CDR1 LGHNA, CDR2 YNFKEQ. The CDR3 bases are TGTGCCAGCAGCCAAGGACCAGTAACAGTGGAGCAGTACTTC. It yields the protein CASSQGPVTVEQYF.

The rearrangement links TRBV27 to TRBJ1-2; possibly TRBD1 for D (6 bases). V was trimmed by 4 bases and J by 8 bases, leaving 29 bases between them. Germline lookup yields CDR1 MNHEY and CDR2 SMNVEV (reference sequence). The CDR3 extends over 18 amino acids. CDR3 residues: CASSSGFRGAGDHWGYTF. The CDR3 bases are TGTGCCAGCAGTTCGGGGTTTAGGGGGGCAGGGGATCATTGGGGCTACACCTTC.

The chain uses TRBV19 and TRBJ2-2; unclear D gene. CDR3 length: 14 amino acids. Germline V gives CDR1 LNHDA, CDR2 SQIVND (reference sequence). Trimming took off 5 bases at V and 0 bases at J, with 7 bases between the two ends. The DNA for the CDR3 is TGTGCCAGTAGTGCCTCAACGAACACCGGGGAGCTGTTTTTT. This encodes CASSASTNTGELFF.